One and the same sample provided the 7 T cell receptor beta chains below, sequenced in a study of T cell repertoires in cytomegalovirus infection. These receptors are not linked to any known antigen. MiXCR was run by TCRdb on the reads, yielding one entry per CDR3 protein. Here the sample spans tens of thousands of distinct CDR3 sequences, approximately 52% being singletons. This specimen was CD8+ T cells from cultured PBMCs, taken from culture after CMV antigen stimulation. These receptors were collected from a human donor in good health (CMV status not recorded). Some clones in this sample may be carry-over from other donors' samples.

V and J are TRBV20-1 and TRBJ2-1, with D unclear. This CDR3 has 11 residues. The V and J ends lost 2 bases and 9 bases respectively, with 8 bases between them. In germline, CDR1 is DFQATT, CDR2 SNEGSKA (reference sequence). CDR3: CSARIAVEQFF. The CDR3 DNA follows: TGCAGTGCTAGAATAGCTGTTGAGCAGTTCTTC.

The V call is TRBV7-6, the J call TRBJ1-4; tentative D call: TRBD1 (6 bases). Germline assignment: CDR1 SGHVS and CDR2 FNYEAQ. Trimming cost V 1 base and J 5 bases, with 11 bases left between them. The CDR3 consists of 15 residues. The CDR3 here is CASSLGVTGNEKLFF. In DNA, the CDR3 is TGTGCCAGCAGCTTAGGTGTGACAGGAAATGAAAAACTGTTTTTT.

This clonotype was observed a handful of times. The V gene is TRBV7-6, the J gene TRBJ2-5; D possibly corresponds to TRBD1 (6 bases). The CDR3 totals 12 residues. Germline V gene lookup returns CDR1 SGHVS and CDR2 FNYEAQ. Trimming shortened V by 4 bases and J by 10 bases, and 13 bases separated the two germline ends. CDR3 sequence: CASSWTESDQYF. In nucleotides, the CDR3 is TGTGCCAGCAGCTGGACAGAGTCAGACCAGTACTTC.

The chain joins TRBV11-3 to TRBJ2-1, with 15 bases identical to TRBD2. The CDR3 consists of 17 residues. J was trimmed by 4 bases and V by 4 bases; bases with no gene match: 5. The germline gives CDR1 SGHNT, CDR2 YENEEA. The CDR3 DNA reads TGTGCCAGCAGCTCCCGGACTAGCGGGGGGGGTTACAATGAGCAGTTCTTC. Translated: CASSSRTSGGGYNEQFF.

The sample holds many counts of this clonotype. This chain joins TRBV7-2 and TRBJ2-2, with 8 bases identical to TRBD1. The germline gives CDR1 SGHTA, CDR2 FQGNSA. The J segment lost 1 base and the V segment lost 9 bases, leaving 4 bases of the junction unmatched. The length of the CDR3 is 14 residues. CDR3 sequence: CARTGQGNTGELFF. CDR3 coding DNA: TGTGCCAGGACAGGACAGGGGAACACCGGGGAGCTGTTTTTT.

This clonotype showed up just once. V is TRBV30 and J is TRBJ1-1; no firm D call. The V and J ends lost 8 bases and 5 bases respectively, with 18 bases between them. There are 13 residues in the CDR3. The germline V gene encodes CDR1 GTSNPN and CDR2 SVGIG (reference sequence). The CDR3 bases are TGTGCCGCCTCCGGGCCGGTGGGGACTGAAGCTTTCTTT. It codes for CAASGPVGTEAFF.

The chain links TRBV4-1 to TRBJ2-3, with D possibly being TRBD1 or TRBD2 (6 bases each). V lost 4 bases and J 5 bases, leaving 16 bases between the germline ends. The CDR3 contains 15 residues. Germline V gene sequence: CDR1 MGHRA, CDR2 YSYEKL. The CDR3 nucleotides are TGCGCCAGCAGCCTATATCAGGGGACTCGAGATACGCAGTATTTT. Its translation: CASSLYQGTRDTQYF.